The 21 T cell receptor beta chains below were found in one sample sequenced in a study of lung T cells in sarcoidosis with Löfgren's syndrome (dated by TCRdb to the late 2010s). Reads for this sample came from an Illumina MiSeq. The public reads were reprocessed in TCRdb via fastp at Q25 and MiXCR, keeping in-frame beta chains. When rows share a CDR3 protein, they turn into one entry using the most common DNA and genes. This sample has 50,000 to 65,000 distinct CDR3 sequences in its table, and 21% of those were observed once. The ten largest clones add up to about 2% of the sample. Sequencing used CD4+ T cells from PBMCs. The receptors stem from a human donor with sarcoidosis (Löfgren's syndrome or another form), or a control subject (not recorded which).

The chain combines TRBV5-4 with TRBJ1-2; D is uncertain. The CDR3 length is 14 residues. V was cut by 0 bases and J by 4 bases, with 10 bases left in between. Germline CDR1 is SGHNT and CDR2 is YYREEE (reference sequence). The CDR3 is CASSLGPVPYGYTF. The DNA of the CDR3 is TGTGCCAGCAGCTTGGGCCCCGTACCCTATGGCTACACCTTC.

This clonotype was detected a few times. V and J are TRBV7-9 and TRBJ2-1; TRBD1 aligns across 8 bases. Germline CDR1 and CDR2: SEHNR and FQNEAQ (reference sequence). With 1 base clipped from V and 6 bases from J, the junction kept 5 bases outside the gene matches. There are 15 residues in the CDR3. CDR3 sequence: CASSLGQGAVNEQFF. CDR3 bases: TGTGCCAGCAGCTTAGGGCAGGGGGCCGTCAATGAGCAGTTCTTC. The full variable domain, rest sourced from reference TRBV7-9 and TRBJ2-1, is DTGVSQNPRHKITKRGQNVTFRCDPISEHNRLYWYRQTLGQGPEFLTYFQNEAQLEKSRLLSDRFSAERPKGSFSTLEIQRTEQGDSAMYLCASSLGQGAVNEQFFGPGTRLTVL.

The rearrangement links TRBV7-9 to TRBJ1-2; D might be TRBD1 (5 bases). Per germline, CDR1 SEHNR and CDR2 FQNEAQ (reference sequence). V lost 1 base and J lost 4, with 7 bases in between. The CDR3 covers 13 residues. CDR3 residues: CASSLGGAYGYTF. The CDR3 DNA sequence: TGTGCCAGCAGCTTAGGAGGGGCCTATGGCTACACCTTC.

This clonotype was seen only a few times. The V call is TRBV19, the J call TRBJ2-7; D not certain. Per germline, CDR1 LNHDA and CDR2 SQIVND (reference sequence). Trimming pared 3 bases from V and 6 bases from J, leaving 15 bases between. This CDR3 region has 14 residues. DNA for the CDR3: TGTGCCAGTAGTATGGGCCATCCAGTGGCCGAGCAGTACTTC. Protein product: CASSMGHPVAEQYF. Using reference TRBV19 and TRBJ2-7 for the parts outside the CDR3, the full variable domain is DGGITQSPKYLFRKEGQNVTLSCEQNLNHDAMYWYRQDPGQGLRLIYYSQIVNDFQKGDIAEGYSVSREKKESFPLTVTSAQKNPTAFYLCASSMGHPVAEQYFGPGTRLTVT.

This clonotype appeared a few times. The chain employs TRBV12-3 or TRBV12-4 and TRBJ1-1, with D maybe TRBD1 (6 bases). Trimming cost V 6 bases and J 3 bases, with 11 bases left between them. This CDR3 contains 13 residues. The CDR3, as DNA: TGTGCCAGCAGCCTTACAGGGTACACTGAAGCTTTCTTT. Protein: CASSLTGYTEAFF.

This clonotype appeared many times. This rearrangement joins TRBV20-1 to TRBJ1-5; D is ambiguous. Trimming stripped 0 bases from V and 5 bases from J, with 8 bases between. Looked up from germline, CDR1 is DFQATT and CDR2 is SNEGSKA (reference sequence). There are 13 residues in the CDR3. CDR3 bases: TGCAGTGCTAGAGAGGGCGGGGATCAGCCCCAGCATTTT. Amino acids: CSAREGGDQPQHF.

A word on this clonotype: A much bigger clone sits one base away, suggesting this may be a read error. The gene calls are TRBV4-1 and TRBJ2-1; 16 bases are a match to TRBD2. The CDR3 spans 20 residues. Germline lookup yields CDR1 MGHRA and CDR2 YSYEKL. The CDR3 DNA reads TGCGCCGGCAGCCACTTGGGACTAGCGGGAGGGCCAGGCTCCTACAATGAGCAGTTCTTC. Protein: CAGSHLGLAGGPGSYNEQFF.

This clonotype was seen many times. The chain is built from TRBV6-2 or TRBV6-3 and TRBJ2-1; 14 bases map to TRBD2. The CDR3 runs to 20 residues. Germline lookup yields CDR1 MNHEY and CDR2 SVGEGT. V lost 5 bases, J lost 0 bases, and 12 bases stayed unmatched. CDR3 sequence (DNA): TGTGCCAGCAGTCCCCGGACTAGCGGGGGGATTATTAGCTCCTACAATGAGCAGTTCTTC. This encodes CASSPRTSGGIISSYNEQFF.

Concerning this clonotype itself: A single base separates this from a much larger clone, so it may be a read error. The rearrangement joins TRBV5-1 to TRBJ2-1; no definite D call. Looked up from germline, CDR1 is SGHRS and CDR2 is YFSETQ. The CDR3 spans 15 residues. Here the CDR3 DNA reads TGCGCCAGCAGCTGGACGGAGAGCTCCTACAATGGGCAGTTCTTC. This sequence encodes CASSWTESSYNGQFF.

V usage is TRBV2 and J usage is TRBJ2-6; 11 bases agree with TRBD1. The CDR3 is made up of 18 amino acids. Germline CDR1 and CDR2: SNHLY and FYNNEI. Unmatched junction bases numbered 7, after V lost 6 bases and J lost 0 bases. The CDR3 is CASRGGGTGGSGANVLTF. The CDR3 bases are TGTGCCAGCAGAGGAGGCGGGACAGGGGGCTCTGGGGCCAACGTCCTGACTTTC.

This clonotype was found a few times. The chain uses TRBV3-1 and TRBJ1-1; no definite D call. This CDR3 spans 16 amino acids. The ends were cut back, 2 bases at V and 4 bases at J, with 17 bases in the middle. In germline, CDR1 is LGHDT, CDR2 YNNKEL (reference sequence). The CDR3 DNA sequence: TGTGCCAGCAGCCAATTCCAGGCCCGGGTGGTCACTGAAGCTTTCTTT. As protein: CASSQFQARVVTEAFF.

This clonotype was seen many times. V and J are TRBV28 and TRBJ1-6; D ambiguous. The germline V gene encodes CDR1 MDHEN and CDR2 SYDVKM. V lost 2 bases to trimming and J lost 0 bases, with 2 bases between them. This CDR3 has 14 amino acids. CDR3: CASSLRSYNSPLHF. The CDR3 coding sequence is TGTGCCAGCAGTTTACGCTCCTATAATTCACCCCTCCACTTT.

The chain employs TRBV27 and TRBJ2-3; no definite D call. Germline V gene lookup returns CDR1 MNHEY and CDR2 SMNVEV (reference sequence). CDR3 length equals 15 residues. The V and J ends lost 6 bases and 2 bases respectively, with 15 bases between them. CDR3 bases: TGTGCCAGCAGCTCTTGCAGAGCCGCCACAGATACGCAGTATTTT. Encoded protein: CASSSCRAATDTQYF.

This clonotype was observed once. A read error may be the cause here, since a much bigger clone is one base away. This sequence joins TRBV27 and TRBJ2-1; the match to TRBD1 covers 7 bases. The CDR3 consists of 14 residues. CDR1 and CDR2 from the germline V gene are MNHEY and SMNVEV (reference sequence). The chain's CDR3 is CAGSSDRVFDEQFF. The CDR3 DNA follows: TGTGCCGGCAGTTCCGACAGGGTGTTCGATGAGCAGTTCTTC.

This clonotype was observed at least ten times. The chain joins TRBV6-1 to TRBJ1-6, with 8 nucleotides matching TRBD1. This CDR3 spans 17 amino acids. The V gene end was trimmed by 5 bases and the J gene end by 0 bases; junction bases not matched to a gene: 6. Germline loops: CDR1 MNHNS, CDR2 SASEGT. DNA of the CDR3: TGTGCCAGCAGTAGGCGACAGGGGAGCTCCTATAATTCACCCCTCCACTTT. It yields the protein CASSRRQGSSYNSPLHF.

This clonotype has ten or more counts. The chain carries TRBV6-1 and TRBJ2-7, with D possibly being TRBD1 or TRBD2 (6 bases each). Trimming took 7 bases from V and 2 from J, leaving 15 bases between them. This CDR3 spans 14 amino acids. CDR1 is MNHNS and CDR2 is SASEGT in the germline V gene. CDR3 loop: CASIRGGSPYEQYV. CDR3 coding DNA: TGTGCCAGCATTAGAGGGGGGAGTCCCTACGAGCAGTACGTC.

This clonotype was recorded many times. V is TRBV7-3 and J is TRBJ2-1; no reliable D call. V lost 4 bases to trimming and J lost 4 bases, with 8 bases between them. CDR3 size: 13 residues. CDR1 and CDR2 from the germline V gene are SGHTA and FQGTGA. CDR3 loop: CASSSQGYNEQFF. The CDR3 DNA sequence: TGTGCCAGCAGCTCTCAAGGGTACAATGAGCAGTTCTTC.

CDR3 nucleotides: TGTGCCAGCTCACCCAGGGACAGAGGTTCCTATGGCTACACCTTC. This sequence encodes CASSPRDRGSYGYTF. The chain has TRBV18 and TRBJ1-2; 7 bases match TRBD1. V lost 3 bases to trimming and J lost 4 bases; unmatched junction nucleotides: 8. Germline CDR1 reads KGHSH; CDR2 reads LQKENI. CDR3 length: 15 amino acids.

This clonotype has ten or more counts. This chain joins TRBV5-1 and TRBJ1-5, with 8 nucleotides matching TRBD1. V trimming: 4 bases; J trimming: 5 bases; junction bases outside the gene matches: 2. Germline V gene data show CDR1 as SGHRS and CDR2 as YFSETQ. The CDR3 loop spans 13 amino acids. The CDR3: CASSPTGDQPQHF. CDR3 nucleotide sequence: TGCGCCAGCAGCCCGACAGGGGATCAGCCCCAGCATTTT.

The J gene is TRBJ2-3, the V gene TRBV19; 12 positions agree with TRBD1. Germline CDR1 and CDR2: LNHDA and SQIVND (reference sequence). CDR3 size: 16 residues. V lost 5 bases, J lost 6 bases, and 9 bases stayed unmatched. The CDR3 reads CASSHLGTGGMDTQYF. The CDR3 DNA follows: TGTGCCAGTAGTCACCTAGGGACAGGGGGCATGGATACGCAGTATTTT.

In its sample, this clonotype was seen a few times. The chain employs TRBV11-3 and TRBJ2-1; weak D call: TRBD2 (7 bases). The V end was cut by 5 bases, the J end by 7 bases, with 18 bases between. Per the germline V gene, CDR1 is SGHNT and CDR2 is YENEEA. The CDR3 extends over 15 amino acids. The CDR3 protein is CASSPRGALGNEQFF. The DNA of the CDR3 is TGTGCCAGCAGCCCCCGGGGGGCCCTGGGGAATGAGCAGTTCTTC.